This T cell receptor beta chain originates from a study of cytomegalovirus exposure and HLA in healthy donors. On the study more broadly: Most donors, around 81% of some 400 genotyped, fell in the Caucasian-associated ancestry cluster. Study-wide results and caveats: Later genetic work tied a missense DCLRE1C variant to beta-chain V and J trimming.

The primer mix had 60 Vbeta and 13 Jbeta primers. Libraries were prepared by immunoSEQ multiplex PCR; TCRdb keeps only in-frame clonotypes and omits some of them. The sample holds 100,000 to 150,000 clones, approximately 70% seen once. These donors, healthy bone marrow donors, were studied. The CDR3 has 15 amino acids. Per germline, CDR1 MNHEY and CDR2 SVGAGI. The V and J ends lost 6 bases and 3 bases respectively, with 16 bases between them. On this clone itself: Its antigen remains unknown.

Sequencing used PBMCs. This clonotype originated in a man aged 60 to 69 in good health and CMV-seropositive. The chain couples TRBV6-5 to TRBJ2-3, with D possibly being TRBD2 (7 bases). The CDR3 nucleotides are TGTGCCAGCAGCAATGGGGGGGCCCGAACAGATACGCAGTATTTT. It translates to CASSNGGARTDTQYF.